This record looks at one T cell receptor (beta chain) sequence and its context. The target antigen is unknown. The time point is: cycle 4 day 1 (C4D1), after more than 5 weeks of nivolumab. Patients all relapsed after autologous stem cell transplantation, and there was variation in brentuximab vedotin exposure. The patients, who had relapsed/refractory classical Hodgkin lymphoma, achieved best responses of complete response, partial response or progressive disease. Clones were read by immunoSEQ multiplex PCR, and TCRdb kept only the in-frame ones, dropping some. The repertoire holds just under 40,000 clones, with over 70% as singletons. The CDR3 length is 15 residues. Germline CDR1 and CDR2: MNHNS and SASEGT. After removal of 6 bases from V and 4 bases from J, the junction contained 9 bases not matched to a gene. This sample is part of a study of PD-1 blockade in classical Hodgkin lymphoma. Study observations and caveats: What drove the repertoire differences, possibly disease activity or prior therapy, has not been defined.

This TCR derives from a human donor with classical Hodgkin lymphoma. Specimen: peripheral blood mononuclear cells (PBMCs), collected before the fourth cycle of nivolumab. This chain links TRBV6-1 with TRBJ1-2, with 9 bases fitting TRBD1. DNA for the CDR3: TGTGCCAGCAGCCCCCGAGACAGGGGGACCTATGGCTACACCTTC. This translates into CASSPRDRGTYGYTF.